Following are 9 T cell receptor beta chains from one sample sequenced in a study of radiation and T cells in renal cell carcinoma. As to time point: blood 4 weeks post-SBRT, at nephrectomy. Treatment in this sample: 15 Gy SBRT to primary tumor, nephrectomy 4 weeks later. Only in-frame clones appear in the TCRdb table, and some are missing; sequencing was by immunoSEQ multiplex PCR. The sample lists around 77,000 clones, over 65% occurring once. The sample in question was blood, obtained from a patient whose treatment included radiotherapy and nephrectomy. Receptors originate from a woman aged 60 to 75 with renal cell carcinoma.

The chain has TRBV6-5 and TRBJ2-7; D call uncertain. Germline CDR1 MNHEY, CDR2 SVGAGI. The CDR3 spans 13 residues. V was shortened by 5 bases and J by 3 bases, with 11 bases between the two germline ends. CDR3 in DNA: TGTGCCAGCAGTAAGACCCTCCGCTACGAGCAGTACTTC. This gives the protein CASSKTLRYEQYF.

The V call is TRBV10-3, the J call TRBJ1-3; TRBD1 matches 10 bases. The length of the CDR3 is 16 residues. Germline trimming cut 8 bases from V and 4 bases from J; bases unmatched to any gene: 11. The germline CDR1 and CDR2 sequences are ENHRY and SYGVKD. CDR3 nucleotide sequence: TGTGCCATCGCAGGGTCCGGGACAGGGGCGGGAAACACCATATATTTT. It encodes CAIAGSGTGAGNTIYF.

V is TRBV2 and J is TRBJ1-1, with D possibly being TRBD1 (6 bases). The germline gives CDR1 SNHLY, CDR2 FYNNEI. The CDR3 length is 15 residues. Trimming cost V 6 bases and J 5 bases, with 19 bases left between them. The CDR3 protein is CASSKIGQSRTEAFF. In DNA form, the CDR3 reads TGTGCCAGCAGCAAAATCGGACAGTCCCGGACTGAAGCTTTCTTT.

This rearrangement joins TRBV27 to TRBJ2-7, with 7 bases that match TRBD1. After removal of 2 bases from V and 2 bases from J, the junction contained 3 bases not matched to a gene. Germline V gives CDR1 MNHEY, CDR2 SMNVEV (reference sequence). The CDR3 length is 14 residues. The CDR3 nucleotides are TGTGCCAGCAGTTTAAGGGGGCCTCCCTACGAGCAGTACTTC. Amino acid sequence: CASSLRGPPYEQYF.

The V call is TRBV4-2, the J call TRBJ1-1; D not resolved. From germline, CDR1 is LGHNA and CDR2 YNFKEQ. With 6 bases removed from V and 1 base from J, the gap between germline ends came to 9 bases. This CDR3 contains 13 residues. The CDR3 sequence: CASSRTANTEAFF. The DNA of the CDR3 is TGTGCCAGCAGTCGGACGGCGAACACTGAAGCTTTCTTT.

The CDR3 DNA sequence: TGTGCCAGCAGCTCCGGACTAGCGGGGATCTCCTACGAGCAGTACTTC. Amino acids: CASSSGLAGISYEQYF. The chain has TRBV5-4 and TRBJ2-7, with 12 bases matching TRBD2. V lost 3 bases and J lost 0; bases outside the gene matches: 4. Per the germline V gene, CDR1 is SGHNT and CDR2 is YYREEE (reference sequence). The CDR3 has 16 amino acids.

V and J are TRBV5-1 and TRBJ2-7, with D possibly TRBD2 on 6 matching bases. V lost 0 bases, J lost 3 bases, and 13 bases lay in between. Germline V CDR1 and CDR2: SGHRS, YFSETQ. This CDR3 has 15 residues. CDR3: CASSLVAGPYYEQYF. The CDR3 DNA sequence: TGCGCCAGCAGCTTGGTGGCGGGACCGTACTACGAGCAGTACTTC.

CDR3 loop: CASSFGSGNTIYF. The CDR3 coding sequence is TGTGCCAGTTCATTCGGCTCTGGAAACACCATATATTTT. The chain combines TRBV2 with TRBJ1-3; D gene ambiguous. The ends were cut back, 9 bases at V and 0 bases at J, with 9 bases in the middle. CDR3 length: 13 amino acids. Per germline, CDR1 SNHLY and CDR2 FYNNEI. Full variable domain (missing parts from reference TRBV2 and TRBJ1-3): EPEVTQTPSHQVTQMGQEVILRCVPISNHLYFYWYRQILGQKVEFLVSFYNNEISEKSEIFDDQFSVERPDGSNFTLKIRSTKLEDSAMYFCASSFGSGNTIYFGEGSWLTVV.

The J gene is TRBJ2-7, the V gene TRBV10-3; 8 bases fit TRBD2. CDR3 length: 15 amino acids. V shed 5 bases and J 2 bases; nucleotides not matched to a gene: 8. The germline gives CDR1 ENHRY, CDR2 SYGVKD. Written as DNA, the CDR3 is TGTGCCATCAGTTCCCCGGGGACTAGACCCTACGAGCAGTACTTC. Protein sequence: CAISSPGTRPYEQYF.